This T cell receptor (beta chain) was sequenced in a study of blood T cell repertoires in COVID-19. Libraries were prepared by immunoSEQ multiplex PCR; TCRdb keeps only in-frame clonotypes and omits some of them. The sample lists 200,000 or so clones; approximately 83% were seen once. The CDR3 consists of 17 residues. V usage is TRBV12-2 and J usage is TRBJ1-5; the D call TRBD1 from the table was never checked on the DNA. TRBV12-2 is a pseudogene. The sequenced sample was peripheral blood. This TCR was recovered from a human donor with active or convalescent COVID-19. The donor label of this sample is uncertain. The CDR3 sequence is CASRPYPGTAIHQPQHF. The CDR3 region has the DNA TGTGCAAGTCGCCCCTATCCCGGGACAGCGATCCATCAGCCCCAGCATTTT.